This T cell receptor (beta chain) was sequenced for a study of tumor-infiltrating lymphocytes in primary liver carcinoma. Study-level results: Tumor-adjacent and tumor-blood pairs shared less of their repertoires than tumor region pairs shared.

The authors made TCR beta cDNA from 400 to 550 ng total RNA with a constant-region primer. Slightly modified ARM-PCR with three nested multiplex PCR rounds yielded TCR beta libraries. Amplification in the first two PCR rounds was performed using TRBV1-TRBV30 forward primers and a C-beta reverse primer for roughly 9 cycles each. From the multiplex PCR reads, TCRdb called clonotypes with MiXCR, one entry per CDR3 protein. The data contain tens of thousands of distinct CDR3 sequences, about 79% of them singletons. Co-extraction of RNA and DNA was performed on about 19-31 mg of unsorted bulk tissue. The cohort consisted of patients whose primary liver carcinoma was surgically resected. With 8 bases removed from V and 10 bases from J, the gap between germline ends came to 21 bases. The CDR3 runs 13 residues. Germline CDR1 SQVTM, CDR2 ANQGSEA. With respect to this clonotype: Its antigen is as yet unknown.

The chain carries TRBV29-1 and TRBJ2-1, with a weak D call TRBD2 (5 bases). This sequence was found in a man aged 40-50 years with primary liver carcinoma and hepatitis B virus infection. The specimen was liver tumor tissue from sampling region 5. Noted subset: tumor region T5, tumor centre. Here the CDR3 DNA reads TGCAGCCTTGTCACGGCAGGCCCGGGGGAGCAGTTCTTC. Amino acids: CSLVTAGPGEQFF.